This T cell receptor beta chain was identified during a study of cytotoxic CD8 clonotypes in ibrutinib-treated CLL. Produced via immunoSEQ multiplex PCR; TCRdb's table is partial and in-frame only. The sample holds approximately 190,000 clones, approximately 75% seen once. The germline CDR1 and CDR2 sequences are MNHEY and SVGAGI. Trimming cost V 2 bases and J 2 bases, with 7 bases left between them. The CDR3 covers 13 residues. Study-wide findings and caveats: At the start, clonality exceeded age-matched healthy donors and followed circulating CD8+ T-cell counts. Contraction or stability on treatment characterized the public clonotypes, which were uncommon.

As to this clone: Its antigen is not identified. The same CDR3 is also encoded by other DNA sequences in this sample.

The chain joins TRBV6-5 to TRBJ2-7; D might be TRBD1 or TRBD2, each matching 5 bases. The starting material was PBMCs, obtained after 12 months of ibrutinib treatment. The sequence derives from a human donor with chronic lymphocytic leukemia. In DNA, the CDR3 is TGTGCCAGCAGTTACGGGACCACCTACGAGCAGTACTTC. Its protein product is CASSYGTTYEQYF.